What follows are 26 T cell receptor beta chains derived from one specimen sequenced in a study of cytomegalovirus exposure and HLA in healthy donors. Use of 60 Vbeta and 13 Jbeta primers characterized the PCR. The repertoire was sequenced with immunoSEQ multiplex PCR; TCRdb's copy has only in-frame clones and lacks some. The data contain approximately 170,000 clones, roughly four fifths of them seen just once; the ten biggest clones take up roughly 0.99%. Specimen: PBMCs. The receptor set was obtained from a woman aged 40-49 years in good health and CMV-seronegative.

CDR3 DNA sequence: TGCGCCAGCAGCTCAGACGACAGGGGGCCCCACATCTATGGCTACACCTTC. Amino acids: CASSSDDRGPHIYGYTF. V is TRBV5-1 and J is TRBJ1-2, with 10 bases fitting TRBD1. This CDR3 has 17 residues. Germline CDR1 is SGHRS and CDR2 is YFSETQ. Trimming removed 3 bases from V and 4 bases from J; junction bases left unmatched: 12. The complete variable domain, with remaining parts taken from reference TRBV5-1 and TRBJ1-2, reads KAGVTQTPRYLIKTRGQQVTLSCSPISGHRSVSWYQQTPGQGLQFLFEYFSETQRNKGNFPGRFSGRQFSNSRSEMNVSTLELGDSALYLCASSSDDRGPHIYGYTFGSGTRLTVV.

This chain connects TRBV11-3 to TRBJ2-2; TRBD1 matches at 8 bases. V shed 1 base, J shed 6 bases, and the junction held 13 bases outside the gene matches. The germline CDR1 and CDR2 sequences are SGHNT and YENEEA. The CDR3 is made up of 18 amino acids. CDR3 nucleotides: TGTGCCAGCAGCTTAGTCTCCCTCGGACAGGGAGGCGCCGGGGAGCTGTTTTTT. Translating gives CASSLVSLGQGGAGELFF.

The chain couples TRBV19 to TRBJ2-3, with 10 positions matching TRBD2. The CDR3 contains 17 residues. J lost 0 bases, V lost 3 bases, and 6 bases had no gene match. Germline CDR1 and CDR2: LNHDA and SQIVND (reference sequence). The CDR3 DNA reads TGTGCCAGTAGTATCACGGCTAGCGGGAGCAGCACAGATACGCAGTATTTT. Translation gives CASSITASGSSTDTQYF.

The J gene is TRBJ1-1, the V gene TRBV12-5; no firm D call. The CDR3 spans 13 residues. From germline, CDR1 is LGHNT and CDR2 FRNRAP. Between the trimmed V and J ends, which lost 5 bases and 0 bases, there was a span of 7 bases. The CDR3, as DNA: TGTGCTAGTGGTCTCGGGATGAACACTGAAGCTTTCTTT. Its protein product is CASGLGMNTEAFF. Full variable domain (remainder filled in from reference TRBV12-5 and TRBJ1-1): DARVTQTPRHKVTEMGQEVTMRCQPILGHNTVFWYRQTMMQGLELLAYFRNRAPLDDSGMPKDRFSAEMPDATLATLKIQPSEPRDSAVYFCASGLGMNTEAFFGQGTRLTVV.

The chain uses TRBV10-3 and TRBJ2-5, with TRBD1 identical over 11 bases. The CDR3 consists of 16 residues. Germline values: CDR1 ENHRY, CDR2 SYGVKD. With V trimmed by 2 bases and J by 4 bases, 6 bases remained unmatched. This CDR3 reads CAISEPGQGAGETQYF. The CDR3 DNA follows: TGTGCCATCAGTGAGCCCGGACAGGGGGCAGGAGAGACCCAGTACTTC.

The rearrangement joins TRBV5-1 to TRBJ2-1; TRBD1 matches 7 bases. V shed 4 bases, J shed 3 bases, and the junction held 7 bases outside the gene matches. Germline V CDR1 and CDR2: SGHRS, YFSETQ. CDR3 length equals 15 residues. CDR3 DNA: TGCGCCAGCAGCCTGCAGGGGGAAGGCTACAATGAGCAGTTCTTC. Protein product: CASSLQGEGYNEQFF.

The CDR3 reads CAWSVGMEGHTDTQYF. CDR3 bases: TGTGCCTGGAGTGTAGGAATGGAGGGCCACACAGATACGCAGTATTTT. The chain joins TRBV30 to TRBJ2-3, with D tentatively TRBD2 (6 bases). CDR1 is GTSNPN, CDR2 SVGIG, per germline (reference sequence). The V end lost 0 bases, the J end lost 2 bases, and 15 bases lay between the germline ends. The CDR3 is made up of 16 amino acids.

The V gene is TRBV4-1, the J gene TRBJ2-3; the match to TRBD1 covers 10 bases. The CDR3 is made up of 17 amino acids. The V gene end was trimmed by 0 bases and the J gene end by 3 bases; junction bases not matched to a gene: 6. CDR1 and CDR2 (germline): MGHRA, YSYEKL. Here the CDR3 reads CASSQDATGGWTDTQYF. CDR3 in DNA: TGCGCCAGCAGCCAAGATGCGACAGGGGGCTGGACAGATACGCAGTATTTT.

This chain links TRBV10-3 with TRBJ2-7, with TRBD2 matching over 8 bases. The CDR3 covers 13 residues. V was clipped by 4 bases and J by 4 bases; unmatched bases: 3. CDR1 is ENHRY and CDR2 is SYGVKD in the germline V gene. The CDR3 sequence is CAISVGGEYEQYF. DNA of the CDR3: TGTGCCATCAGTGTCGGGGGGGAGTACGAGCAGTACTTC.

The rearrangement joins TRBV7-9 to TRBJ2-7; D is possibly TRBD2 (6 bases). The CDR3 has 16 residues. V was clipped by 2 bases and J by 1 base, with 15 bases between them. Germline CDR1 is SEHNR and CDR2 is FQNEAQ (reference sequence). CDR3 protein: CASSLRVSSGSYEQYF. The CDR3 coding sequence is TGTGCCAGCAGCTTAAGGGTGTCAAGCGGGTCCTACGAGCAGTACTTC.

The chain has TRBV19 and TRBJ1-2, with 7 bases lining up with TRBD1. This CDR3 comprises 14 residues. Germline V gives CDR1 LNHDA, CDR2 SQIVND (reference sequence). Trimming removed 4 bases from V and 4 bases from J; junction bases left unmatched: 6. The CDR3 sequence: CASSREGALYGYTF. The CDR3 bases are TGTGCCAGTAGTAGAGAGGGGGCCCTCTATGGCTACACCTTC.

This clone appeared once. V is TRBV7-8 and J is TRBJ2-1; 13 bases are shared with TRBD2. This CDR3 comprises 17 residues. Trimming at V came to 3 bases and at J to 8 bases, leaving 10 bases not matched to a gene. Germline CDR1 is SGHVS and CDR2 is FQNEAQ. The chain's CDR3 is CASSFPGLAGSSHEQFF. The CDR3 DNA follows: TGTGCCAGCAGCTTTCCGGGACTAGCGGGAAGTAGTCATGAGCAGTTCTTC.

This clone occurred a few times. The chain joins TRBV19 to TRBJ1-2; 9 bases line up with TRBD1. Losses at the gene ends were 0 bases for V and 5 bases for J; bases not matched to a gene: 4. Germline CDR1 LNHDA, CDR2 SQIVND (reference sequence). The CDR3 loop spans 15 amino acids. CDR3 protein: CASSIEGTGYYGYTF. CDR3 nucleotides: TGTGCCAGTAGTATAGAGGGGACAGGGTATTATGGCTACACCTTC.

J is TRBJ1-2 and V is TRBV25-1, with D tentatively TRBD1 (5 bases). The V gene's germline CDR1 is MGHDK and CDR2 SYGVNS. V was shortened by 9 bases and J by 4 bases, with 18 bases between the two germline ends. The CDR3 totals 14 residues. The CDR3 coding sequence is TGTGCCAGTCAACAGGAGGGGATCAGCTATGGCTACACCTTC. It is translated as CASQQEGISYGYTF.

Comment on this clone: The sample holds other DNA sequences that translate to the same CDR3. The chain carries TRBV27 and TRBJ1-2, with unresolved D. The CDR3 is 13 residues long. Trimming cost V 5 bases and J 1 base, with 8 bases left between them. CDR1 and CDR2 (germline): MNHEY, SMNVEV (reference sequence). This chain's CDR3 is CASSLRVNYGYTF. The CDR3 DNA sequence: TGTGCCAGCAGTCTCCGGGTTAACTATGGCTACACCTTC.

The CDR3 reads CATTQDRGFEQYF. In DNA form, the CDR3 reads TGTGCCACCACCCAGGACAGGGGGTTCGAGCAGTACTTC. The chain couples TRBV2 to TRBJ2-7; 10 bases align to TRBD1. Looked up from germline, CDR1 is SNHLY and CDR2 is FYNNEI. This CDR3 contains 13 residues. V shed 10 bases, J shed 6 bases, and the junction held 9 bases outside the gene matches.

This clone occurred once. The chain employs TRBV19 and TRBJ2-7; 10 bases agree with TRBD2. Germline V lookup: CDR1 LNHDA, CDR2 SQIVND (reference sequence). There are 14 residues in the CDR3. Germline trimming cut 3 bases from V and 4 bases from J; bases unmatched to any gene: 3. CDR3 loop: CASSIGLADYEQYF. The DNA of the CDR3 is TGTGCCAGTAGTATCGGACTAGCGGATTACGAGCAGTACTTC.

J is TRBJ1-5 and V is TRBV30; 7 bases are a match to TRBD1. The V and J ends lost 3 bases and 3 bases, in that order; junction bases with no gene match: 17. The germline V gene has CDR1 GTSNPN and CDR2 SVGIG (reference sequence). The CDR3 contains 18 residues. The CDR3 region has the DNA TGTGCCTGGAGCCCCAAGTGGGCAGGGGGGAAGGACAATCAGCCCCAGCATTTT. Amino acid sequence: CAWSPKWAGGKDNQPQHF.

Here the CDR3 DNA reads TGTGCCAGCAGCGTCCAGACAGGATGGGAGCAGTACTTC. Translating it yields CASSVQTGWEQYF. The chain recombines TRBV9 with TRBJ2-7; D perhaps matches TRBD1 (6 bases). The CDR3 contains 13 residues. Germline V CDR1 and CDR2: SGDLS, YYNGEE. Trimming cost V 2 bases and J 7 bases, with 13 bases left between them.

This clone was counted only a few times. The gene calls are TRBV7-6 and TRBJ2-1; the match to TRBD2 covers 7 bases. CDR3 size: 15 residues. From germline, CDR1 is SGHVS and CDR2 FNYEAQ. Trimming cost V 0 bases and J 4 bases; bases outside gene matches: 3. DNA of the CDR3: TGTGCCAGCAGCTTAGCGGGAGGGGAGTACAATGAGCAGTTCTTC. Amino acid sequence: CASSLAGGEYNEQFF.

The chain combines TRBV9 with TRBJ2-5; 7 bases match TRBD2. The CDR3 consists of 19 residues. The germline CDR1 and CDR2 sequences are SGDLS and YYNGEE. Unmatched junction bases numbered 19, after V lost 1 base and J lost 4 bases. CDR3: CASSVSSEVAGLMGETQYF. In DNA, the CDR3 is TGTGCCAGCAGCGTATCCTCCGAGGTAGCGGGCCTTATGGGAGAGACCCAGTACTTC.

This chain links TRBV7-3 with TRBJ2-7; 14 bases fit TRBD2. The CDR3 has 17 residues. The V gene end was trimmed by 5 bases and the J gene end by 3 bases; junction bases not matched to a gene: 9. Germline CDR1 reads SGHTA; CDR2 reads FQGTGA. The CDR3 nucleotides read TGTGCCAGCAGCCCCTCGGGACTAGCGGGAGCGGGCTACGAGCAGTACTTC. It translates to CASSPSGLAGAGYEQYF.

The V call is TRBV28, the J call TRBJ1-3; 8 bases fit TRBD1. In germline, CDR1 is MDHEN, CDR2 SYDVKM. Trimming at V came to 5 bases and at J to 5 bases, leaving 11 bases not matched to a gene. This CDR3 has 16 residues. The CDR3 sequence: CASSPARDRRRNTIYF. The CDR3 nucleotides read TGTGCCAGCAGTCCCGCGCGGGACAGGAGGAGAAACACCATATATTTT. The complete variable domain, with remaining parts taken from reference TRBV28 and TRBJ1-3, reads DVKVTQSSRYLVKRTGEKVFLECVQDMDHENMFWYRQDPGLGLRLIYFSYDVKMKEKGDIPEGYSVSREKKERFSLILESASTNQTSMYLCASSPARDRRRNTIYFGEGSWLTVV.

The J gene is TRBJ2-7, the V gene TRBV5-1; no clear D gene. The length of the CDR3 is 15 residues. With 2 bases removed from V and 5 bases from J, the gap between germline ends came to 17 bases. Germline V CDR1 and CDR2: SGHRS, YFSETQ. The CDR3 is CASSLEGSSLNEQYF. The DNA for the CDR3 is TGCGCCAGCAGCTTAGAAGGTAGCTCCCTGAACGAGCAGTACTTC.

The chain is built from TRBV29-1 and TRBJ2-1, with 9 bases identical to TRBD2. Per germline, CDR1 SQVTM and CDR2 ANQGSEA. The junction had 7 bases not matched to a gene; V was cut back by 1 base and J by 3 bases. The CDR3 totals 16 residues. DNA of the CDR3: TGCAGCGTTGAAGGGGCGGGAGGGCGGATCTACAATGAGCAGTTCTTC. Translation: CSVEGAGGRIYNEQFF.

CDR3 sequence: CSVGGLAGGYEQFF. In DNA form, the CDR3 reads TGCAGCGTTGGGGGTCTAGCGGGAGGCTATGAGCAGTTCTTC. The V and J genes are TRBV29-1 and TRBJ2-1, with 11 bases lining up with TRBD2. V lost 4 bases, J lost 8 bases, and 7 bases stayed unmatched. Germline values: CDR1 SQVTM, CDR2 ANQGSEA. This CDR3 comprises 14 residues.